This T cell receptor beta chain came from a study of control samples from healthy donors and cancer patients. CDR1 and CDR2 from the germline V gene are SGHTA and FQGNSA. CDR3 length equals 15 residues. Trimming took 5 bases from V and 1 from J; bases not matched to a gene: 7. Clones were sequenced by immunoSEQ multiplex PCR, and TCRdb holds only the in-frame ones, with some missing. This sample yields some 70,000 clones, of which around 80% are seen a single time; around a sixth belongs to the top ten. The chain couples TRBV7-2 to TRBJ2-7; 8 bases align to TRBD1. The sequenced material came from blood. This sequence was found in a man in his 60s in good health. The DNA for the CDR3 is TGTGCCAGCAGCCCGACACAGGGGGGATCCTACGAGCAGTACTTC. Amino acids: CASSPTQGGSYEQYF. The full variable domain, in which reference TRBV7-2 and TRBJ2-7 provide the parts outside the CDR3, is GAGVSQSPSNKVTEKGKDVELRCDPISGHTALYWYRQSLGQGLEFLIYFQGNSAPDKSGLPSDRFSAERTGGSVSTLTIQRTQQEDSAVYLCASSPTQGGSYEQYFGPGTRLTVT.